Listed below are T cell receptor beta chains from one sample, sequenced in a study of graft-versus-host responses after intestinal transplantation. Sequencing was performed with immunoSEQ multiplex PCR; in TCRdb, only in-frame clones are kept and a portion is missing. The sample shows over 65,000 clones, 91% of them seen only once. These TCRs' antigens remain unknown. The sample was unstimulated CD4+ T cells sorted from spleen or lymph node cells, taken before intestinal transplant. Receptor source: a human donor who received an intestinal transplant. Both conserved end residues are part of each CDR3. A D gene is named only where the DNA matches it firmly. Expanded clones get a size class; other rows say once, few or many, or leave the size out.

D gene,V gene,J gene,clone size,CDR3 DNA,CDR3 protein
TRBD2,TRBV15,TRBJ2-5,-,TGTGCCACCAGTGCCGGGACTAGCGGGGGGTATCAAGAGACCCAGTACTTC,CATSAGTSGGYQETQYF
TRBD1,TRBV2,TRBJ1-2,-,TGTGCCAGCAGAGACGACAGGGCTAACTATGGCTACACCTTC,CASRDDRANYGYTF
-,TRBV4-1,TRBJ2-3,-,TGCGCCAGCAGCCAAGATTGGGCAGTCGCAGATACGCAGTATTTT,CASSQDWAVADTQYF
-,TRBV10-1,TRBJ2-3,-,TGCGCCAGCAGTGAGGTCCCAACAGATACGCAGTATTTT,CASSEVPTDTQYF
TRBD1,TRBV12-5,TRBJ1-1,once,TGTGCTAGTGGTTCCCCATTGGGACAGATGAACACTGAAGCTTTCTTT,CASGSPLGQMNTEAFF
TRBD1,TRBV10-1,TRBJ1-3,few,TGCGCCAGCACCAGGGGGCATAGAGGAAACACCATATATTTT,CASTRGHRGNTIYF
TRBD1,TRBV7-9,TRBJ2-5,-,TGTGCCAGCAGCGACAGGGAAGAGACCCAGTACTTC,CASSDREETQYF
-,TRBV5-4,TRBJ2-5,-,TGTGCCAGCAGCTTCGCGGGGCAAGAGACCCAGTACTTC,CASSFAGQETQYF
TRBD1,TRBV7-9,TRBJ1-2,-,TGTGCCAGCAGCTTAGCAGGACAGGGAAAATATGGCTACACCTTC,CASSLAGQGKYGYTF
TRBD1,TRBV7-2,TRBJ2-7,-,TGTGCCAGCAGCTTCAAGTGGCAGGGGGACTACGAGCAGTACTTC,CASSFKWQGDYEQYF
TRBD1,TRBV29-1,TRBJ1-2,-,TGCAGCGTCCTCCCCAGGGGGCTAAACTATGGCTACACCTTC,CSVLPRGLNYGYTF
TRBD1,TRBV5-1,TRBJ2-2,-,TGCGCCAGCAGCTTGGAACAGGGGGCAAACACCGGGGAGCTGTTTTTT,CASSLEQGANTGELFF
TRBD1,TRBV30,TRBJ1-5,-,TGTGCCTGGAGCCCCCAGACAGGGGGACAGCCCCAGCATTTT,CAWSPQTGGQPQHF
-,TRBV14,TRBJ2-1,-,TGTGCCAGCAGCCAGCTAGCGCTGTACAATGAGCAGTTCTTC,CASSQLALYNEQFF
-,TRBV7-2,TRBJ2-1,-,TGTGCCAGCAGCTTAAGGGGGGGACATGAGCAGTTCTTC,CASSLRGGHEQFF
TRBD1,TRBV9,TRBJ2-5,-,TGTGCCAGCAGCGTGATGGGACAGGGGTGGGAAGAGACCCAGTACTTC,CASSVMGQGWEETQYF
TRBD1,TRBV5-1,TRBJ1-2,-,TGCGCCAGCAGCGATCCCGGGACAGGGTATGGCTACACCTTC,CASSDPGTGYGYTF
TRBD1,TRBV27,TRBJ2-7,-,TGTGCCAGCAGTTTCCTGGGACAGGGAACCTACGAGCAGTACTTC,CASSFLGQGTYEQYF
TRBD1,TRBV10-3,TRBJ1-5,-,TGTGCCATCAGTGGGACAGGGGGGAGCAATCAGCCCCAGCATTTT,CAISGTGGSNQPQHF
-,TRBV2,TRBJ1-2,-,TGTGCCAGCAGTGAAGCTGGCAGAAACTATGGCTACACCTTC,CASSEAGRNYGYTF
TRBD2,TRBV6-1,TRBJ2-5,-,TGTGCCAGCAGGACCCTAGCGGGGCCCCAAGAGACCCAGTACTTC,CASRTLAGPQETQYF
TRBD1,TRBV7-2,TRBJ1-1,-,TGTGCCAGCAGCTTCCTAACAGGGGGCGCAGAGGGCACTGAAGCTTTCTTT,CASSFLTGGAEGTEAFF
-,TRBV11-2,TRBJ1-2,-,TGTGCCAGCAGCGTCCCCACGGGGAGAGTCGGCTATGGCTACACCTTC,CASSVPTGRVGYGYTF
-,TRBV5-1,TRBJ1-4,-,TGCGCCAGCAGCTTGGTCGCGACAGATGAAAAACTGTTTTTT,CASSLVATDEKLFF
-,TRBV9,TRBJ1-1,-,TGTGCCAGCAGCGTAGTCGGCGGGATGGACACTGAAGCTTTCTTT,CASSVVGGMDTEAFF
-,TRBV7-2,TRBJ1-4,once,TGTGCCAGCAGCTTAGTTTTCGGGGAGGAAAAACTGTTTTTT,CASSLVFGEEKLFF
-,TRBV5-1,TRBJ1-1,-,TGCGCCAGCAGTGCAGGCTTGGACACTGAAGCTTTCTTT,CASSAGLDTEAFF
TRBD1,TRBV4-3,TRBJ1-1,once,TGCGCCAGCAGCCAAGATCATCTTCTACAGGGGCCGATCTTT,CASSQDHLLQGPIF
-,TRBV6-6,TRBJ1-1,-,TGTGCCAGCAGTCCCCCCCGACAGATGAACACTGAAGCTTTCTTT,CASSPPRQMNTEAFF
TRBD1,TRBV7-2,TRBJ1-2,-,TGTGCCAGCAGCAGAAGTCAGGGGGCTTCGGATGGCTACACCTTC,CASSRSQGASDGYTF
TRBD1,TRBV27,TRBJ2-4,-,TGTGCCAGCAGTGCGACAGGGAAGAACATTCAGTACTTC,CASSATGKNIQYF
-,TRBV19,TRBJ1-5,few,TGTGCCAGTAGCGAAGGACAGACCAGGAATCAGCCCCAGCATTTT,CASSEGQTRNQPQHF
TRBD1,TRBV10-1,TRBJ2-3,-,TGCGCCAGCAGCAGCAGACAGGGGGGGACAGATACGCAGTATTTT,CASSSRQGGTDTQYF
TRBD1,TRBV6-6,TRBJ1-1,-,TGTGCCAGCAGTTACCCCGACAGGGTAGGGGCTGAAGCTTTCTTT,CASSYPDRVGAEAFF
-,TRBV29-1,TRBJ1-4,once,TGCAGCGTTTCCTCAACTAATGAAAAACTGTTTTTT,CSVSSTNEKLFF
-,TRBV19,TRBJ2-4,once,TGTGCCAGTAGTATATATATTCTCAGGGGCGTGGGGGAAGCCAAAAACATTCAGTACTTC,CASSIYILRGVGEAKNIQYF
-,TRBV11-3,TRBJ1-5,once,TGTGCCAGCAGCTCCCTCCTATCTCGACGACTTCGCGATCAGCCCCAGCATTTT,CASSSLLSRRLRDQPQHF
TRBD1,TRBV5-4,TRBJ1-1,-,TGTGCCAGCAGCACTCGGGACAGCTCTGAAGCTTTCTTT,CASSTRDSSEAFF
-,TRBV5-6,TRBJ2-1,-,TGTGCCAGCAGCTTGGTAGCGGCGCCCTACAATGAGCAGTTCTTC,CASSLVAAPYNEQFF
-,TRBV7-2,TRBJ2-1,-,TGTGCCAGCAGCTTTCGCGCGGCACCCAATGAGCAGTTCTTC,CASSFRAAPNEQFF
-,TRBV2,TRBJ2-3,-,TGTGCCAGCAGTGAAGCGCTATCGGTAGATACGCAGTATTTT,CASSEALSVDTQYF
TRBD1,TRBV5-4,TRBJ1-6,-,TGTGCCAGCAGCCTGACAGGGTTTACTGATAATTCACCCCTCCACTTT,CASSLTGFTDNSPLHF
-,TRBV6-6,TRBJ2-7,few,TGTGCCAGTTACAACAGGGGGGGGGCCTACGAGCAGTACTTC,CASYNRGGAYEQYF
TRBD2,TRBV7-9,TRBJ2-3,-,TGTGCCAGCAGCCCCCCCAGCGGGGGTTACGATACGCAGTATTTT,CASSPPSGGYDTQYF
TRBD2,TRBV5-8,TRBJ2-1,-,TGTGCCAGCAGCTTCCGCGGGGGGACCGACAATGAGCAGTTCTTC,CASSFRGGTDNEQFF
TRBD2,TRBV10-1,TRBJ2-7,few,TGCGCCAGCAGTGAGCGGGGCGGGGGGCCCTACGAGCAGTACTTC,CASSERGGGPYEQYF
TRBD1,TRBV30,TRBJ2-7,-,TGTGCCTGGAGTGCACAGGGGGCAGGAGAGCAGTACTTC,CAWSAQGAGEQYF
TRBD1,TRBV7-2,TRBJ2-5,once,TGTGCCAGTAGGCCTGGCAACAGGGGGTCAAGAGAGACCCAGTACTTC,CASRPGNRGSRETQYF
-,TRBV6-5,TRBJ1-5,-,TGTGCCAGCAGTTACTCATGGACAGGCAATCAGCCCCAGCATTTT,CASSYSWTGNQPQHF
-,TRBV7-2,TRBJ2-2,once,TGTGCCAGCAGCTTTTATCGGGGTATCACCGGGGAGCTGTTTTTT,CASSFYRGITGELFF
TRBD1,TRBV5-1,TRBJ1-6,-,TGCGCCAGCAGCTTGGCCTTAGGACAGGGGATAGGTCTGCGTTCGAATTCACCCCTCCACTTT,CASSLALGQGIGLRSNSPLHF
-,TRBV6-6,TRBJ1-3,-,TGTGCCAGCAGTTTTGTTCTCAACAACTCTGGAAACACCATATATTTT,CASSFVLNNSGNTIYF
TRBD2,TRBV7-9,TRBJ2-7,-,TGTGCCAGCAGCCCCCTCCGCCTAGCGGGGGGGCTCTACGAGCAGTACTTC,CASSPLRLAGGLYEQYF
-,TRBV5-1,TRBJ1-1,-,TGCGCCAGCAGCTTTGCGAGACAGCAAGCTTTCTTT,CASSFARQQAFF
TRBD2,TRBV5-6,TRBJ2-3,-,TGTGCCAGCAGCTTCCTAGCGGGGCGAAGCACAGATACGCAGTATTTT,CASSFLAGRSTDTQYF
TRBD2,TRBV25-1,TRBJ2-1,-,TGTGCCAGCAGTCCGGGGGGTAATGAGCAGTTCTTC,CASSPGGNEQFF